This is a list of T cell receptor beta chains from one sample in a study of cytomegalovirus exposure and HLA in healthy donors. TCRdb's copy holds only in-frame clones and misses some; the assay was immunoSEQ multiplex PCR. The table shows 100,000 to 150,000 clones, with around 72% occurring only once. The sample taken for sequencing was PBMCs. The receptors originated from a man under 40 in good health and CMV-seronegative. The CDR3 runs from the conserved cysteine through the conserved F or W. Each record gives: CDR3 protein, V gene.

CDR3 protein: CASSLRNNEQFF; V gene: TRBV14
CDR3 protein: CASSPMSDSPLHF; V gene: TRBV10-2
CDR3 protein: CASSPRQGTGTEAFF; V gene: TRBV4-1
CDR3 protein: CDRSGQGDSEQYF; V gene: TRBV30
CDR3 protein: CASSTTGQPQHF; V gene: TRBV11-2
CDR3 protein: CASSFRGRNYGYTF; V gene: TRBV6-5
CDR3 protein: CASSFRRGDTGELFF; V gene: TRBV27
CDR3 protein: CASSLIGAAGYSF; V gene: TRBV5-1
CDR3 protein: CASSQDAVSGELFF; V gene: TRBV4-3
CDR3 protein: CASSASGQGSSYEQYF; V gene: TRBV28
CDR3 protein: CASSFRVFQGYYGYTF; V gene: TRBV7-9
CDR3 protein: CASTVLAGGSDTQYF; V gene: TRBV6-1
CDR3 protein: CASSDSGPRSGNTIYF; V gene: TRBV6-4
CDR3 protein: CASSLLGPYEQYF; V gene: TRBV28
CDR3 protein: CSSSSLGGVAFF; V gene: TRBV7-9
CDR3 protein: CASSIGSLDRLFYGYTF; V gene: TRBV19
CDR3 protein: CAWEHANYGYTF; V gene: TRBV30
CDR3 protein: CASTPRGLHNEQFF; V gene: TRBV5-1
CDR3 protein: CATSRGAQETQYF; V gene: TRBV15
CDR3 protein: CASSLSRLAGGLGTDTQYF; V gene: TRBV28
CDR3 protein: CASSQRQPPETQYF; V gene: TRBV18
CDR3 protein: CASSLGLAYNEQFF; V gene: TRBV5-6
CDR3 protein: CASSGSGVSGANVLTF; V gene: TRBV6-1
CDR3 protein: CASSPPRDNTGELFF; V gene: TRBV18
CDR3 protein: CASSTAGSTDTQYF; V gene: TRBV7-6
CDR3 protein: CASSKPRTGSLGQYF; V gene: TRBV28
CDR3 protein: CASSDRGGANEKLFF; V gene: TRBV4-2
CDR3 protein: CASRPPDSTGELFF; V gene: TRBV19
CDR3 protein: CASSLTGGVADTQYF; V gene: TRBV7-3
CDR3 protein: CATSRDWRDSNQPQHF; V gene: TRBV15
CDR3 protein: CASSSGWDTQYF; V gene: TRBV5-6
CDR3 protein: CASSPEPPGGGRRGEAFF; V gene: TRBV18
CDR3 protein: CASSSRRTGGGGTGELFF; V gene: TRBV5-4
CDR3 protein: CASSPGTSGGSNADEQYF; V gene: TRBV7-9
CDR3 protein: CASSGRGATDTQYF; V gene: TRBV5-5
CDR3 protein: CASSDNQVFNTEAFF; V gene: TRBV4-3
CDR3 protein: CASSGRGVGSHEQYF; V gene: TRBV6-1
CDR3 protein: CASSVQGAGQETQYF; V gene: TRBV28
CDR3 protein: CASSVAVTDTQYF; V gene: TRBV10-2